This passage covers 8 T cell receptor beta chains from one sample sequenced in a study of shared clonotypes between healthy human individuals. Profiled with immunoSEQ multiplex PCR; TCRdb holds only in-frame clones, not every one. Among some 1.1 million clones, roughly 77% were seen once, and the ten largest hold 0.85% to 1%. Material for sequencing was memory CD4+ T cells from PBMCs. As to subset: CD45RA-negative fraction. The receptors here all came from a man between 18 and 29 years old in good health. Some clones in this sample may be carry-over from other donors' samples.

The V and J genes are TRBV21-1 and TRBJ2-3; the D call in the table, TRBD2, was not verified against the DNA. TRBV21-1 is assigned pseudogene status. This CDR3 is 19 amino acids long. The chain's CDR3 is CASSKKGRPLGRLTDTQYF. CDR3 nucleotides: TGTGCCAGCAGCAAAAAGGGGAGGCCACTAGGACGGCTCACAGATACGCAGTATTTT.

The CDR3 loop reads CASSGAYYGYTF. The CDR3 DNA reads TGTGCCAGCAGCGGGGCTTACTATGGCTACACCTTC. The J gene is TRBJ1-2, the V gene TRBV6-6; a weak D match, TRBD1 (5 bases). The V end lost 6 bases, the J end lost 3 bases, and 8 bases lay between the germline ends. The CDR3 loop spans 12 amino acids. The germline CDR1 and CDR2 sequences are MNHNY and SVGAGI (reference sequence).

V and J are TRBV6-1 and TRBJ1-5, with 7 bases aligning to TRBD1. The CDR3 loop spans 14 amino acids. Germline V CDR1 and CDR2: MNHNS, SASEGT. After removal of 5 bases from V and 5 bases from J, the junction contained 6 bases not matched to a gene. The CDR3 loop reads CASSPTGVYQPQHF. The DNA of the CDR3 is TGTGCCAGCAGTCCAACAGGGGTTTATCAGCCCCAGCATTTT.

The rearrangement links TRBV7-9 to TRBJ1-4, with TRBD1 matching 9 bases. The length of the CDR3 is 15 residues. V was pared by 5 bases and J by 7 bases, with 8 bases of the junction left unmatched. The germline V gene encodes CDR1 SEHNR and CDR2 FQNEAQ (reference sequence). The chain's CDR3 is CASSGQGTGTEKLFF. The CDR3 bases are TGTGCCAGCAGCGGACAAGGGACAGGGACTGAAAAACTGTTTTTT.

This clone has only a few counts. The chain is built from TRBV11-2 and TRBJ2-7; no reliable D call. Looked up from germline, CDR1 is SGHAT and CDR2 is FQNNGV. Trimming removed 1 base at V and 6 bases at J, with 7 bases between. The CDR3 is 12 residues long. The CDR3 reads CASSLASAEQYF. CDR3 nucleotides: TGTGCCAGCAGCTTAGCATCGGCCGAGCAGTACTTC.

The chain has TRBV5-4 and TRBJ2-1; a possible D gene is TRBD1 (6 bases). V lost 1 base, J lost 4 bases, and 12 bases lay in between. Germline V lookup: CDR1 SGHNT, CDR2 YYREEE (reference sequence). The CDR3 extends over 15 amino acids. The CDR3 region is CASSLPGQRYNEQFF. CDR3 coding DNA: TGTGCCAGCAGCTTGCCTGGACAGAGATACAATGAGCAGTTCTTC.

The chain combines TRBV7-2 with TRBJ2-5; D possibly uses TRBD1 or TRBD2 (5 bases each). There are 13 residues in the CDR3. Looked up from germline, CDR1 is SGHTA and CDR2 is FQGNSA. V lost 1 base and J 10 bases, leaving 13 bases between the germline ends. This CDR3 reads CASSLGGRRSQYF. The CDR3 bases are TGTGCCAGCAGCTTAGGGGGACGGAGAAGCCAGTACTTC.

There are many counts of this clone. The V gene is TRBV10-3, the J gene TRBJ1-5; D perhaps matches TRBD1 (5 bases). This CDR3 comprises 14 residues. The V end was cut by 4 bases, the J end by 11 bases, with 18 bases between. Germline lookup yields CDR1 ENHRY and CDR2 SYGVKD. DNA of the CDR3: TGTGCCATCAGTGCCGGGACGGGCGCGGAGGCCCAGCATTTT. Translation gives CAISAGTGAEAQHF.